Below, 17 T cell receptor beta chains from the same sample are listed, as sequenced in a study of shared clonotypes between healthy human individuals. As defined, naive CD8 cells were CD45RO-negative and positively selected for CCR7, with terminally differentiated effector memory CD45RA+ cells excluded. Profiled with immunoSEQ multiplex PCR; TCRdb holds only in-frame clones, not every one. The data contain some 600,000 clones, roughly 95% of them singletons. The sample was naive CD8+ T cells sorted from blood. These receptors originate from a woman younger than 45 in good health.

The chain links TRBV2 to TRBJ1-4; D remains ambiguous. The length of the CDR3 is 16 residues. V was shortened by 2 bases and J by 7 bases, with 17 bases between the two germline ends. Germline CDR1 reads SNHLY; CDR2 reads FYNNEI. CDR3 in DNA: TGTGCCAGCAGTGAATTTGTAGGTCCTTCCTTTGAAAAACTGTTTTTT. Its translation: CASSEFVGPSFEKLFF.

This sequence joins TRBV15 and TRBJ2-5, with TRBD1 matching over 7 bases. CDR1 is LNHNV and CDR2 is YYDKDF in the germline V gene (reference sequence). Losses at the gene ends were 0 bases for V and 5 bases for J; bases not matched to a gene: 3. The CDR3 is made up of 14 amino acids. The CDR3 sequence is CATSREKGAETQYF. The CDR3 nucleotides read TGTGCCACCAGCAGAGAAAAGGGGGCCGAGACCCAGTACTTC. Variable domain in full (rest from reference TRBV15 and TRBJ2-5): DAMVIQNPRYQVTQFGKPVTLSCSQTLNHNVMYWYQQKSSQAPKLLFHYYDKDFNNEADTPDNFQSRRPNTSFCFLDIRSPGLGDTAMYLCATSREKGAETQYFGPGTRLLVL.

The gene calls are TRBV28 and TRBJ2-2; no definite D call. In germline, CDR1 is MDHEN, CDR2 SYDVKM. The germline V and J ends were trimmed by 2 bases and 1 base, with 5 bases remaining between them. The CDR3 extends over 14 amino acids. CDR3 coding DNA: TGTGCCAGCAGTTTAAACGGGAACACCGGGGAGCTGTTTTTT. It yields the protein CASSLNGNTGELFF.

The V and J genes are TRBV5-4 and TRBJ1-2, with 9 bases identical to TRBD1. CDR1 and CDR2 from the germline V gene are SGHNT and YYREEE (reference sequence). CDR3 length equals 15 residues. V lost 4 bases, J lost 4 bases, and 8 bases stayed unmatched. The CDR3 region is CASSPTGTGLYGYTF. CDR3 in DNA: TGTGCCAGCAGCCCGACCGGGACAGGGCTCTATGGCTACACCTTC.

The chain couples TRBV30 to TRBJ2-2; unclear D gene. Between the trimmed V and J ends, which lost 5 bases and 7 bases, there was a span of 5 bases. The CDR3 has 10 residues. The germline gives CDR1 GTSNPN, CDR2 SVGIG (reference sequence). CDR3 sequence: CAWESGELFF. CDR3 coding DNA: TGTGCCTGGGAGAGCGGGGAGCTGTTTTTT.

The rearrangement joins TRBV11-1 to TRBJ2-6; D gene unclear. Trimming stripped 4 bases from V and 9 bases from J, with 4 bases between. The CDR3 contains 11 residues. CDR1 is SGHAT, CDR2 FQDESV, per germline (reference sequence). The DNA for the CDR3 is TGTGCCAGCAGCTCCATCAACGTCCTGACTTTC. It is translated as CASSSINVLTF.

The V call is TRBV13, the J call TRBJ2-5, with a tentative D call TRBD1 (6 bases). This CDR3 spans 15 amino acids. Germline CDR1 and CDR2: PRHDT and FYEKMQ (reference sequence). The V end was cut by 3 bases, the J end by 4 bases, with 15 bases between. The CDR3 spells CASSFTGNGRETQYF. Here the CDR3 DNA reads TGTGCCAGCAGCTTTACAGGGAATGGCAGAGAGACCCAGTACTTC.

The rearrangement joins TRBV5-1 to TRBJ2-7; D may correspond to TRBD1 or TRBD2 (5 bases each). The V end lost 0 bases, the J end lost 4 bases, and 17 bases lay between the germline ends. Germline V gene sequence: CDR1 SGHRS, CDR2 YFSETQ. The CDR3 runs to 16 residues. The CDR3 region is CASSLEAAGTTYEQYF. The CDR3 DNA follows: TGCGCCAGCAGCTTGGAGGCAGCCGGGACCACTTACGAGCAGTACTTC.

The chain links TRBV5-4 to TRBJ2-3, with D perhaps TRBD2 (6 bases). Per the germline V gene, CDR1 is SGHNT and CDR2 is YYREEE (reference sequence). The V and J ends lost 4 bases and 7 bases respectively, with 19 bases between them. The CDR3 runs to 15 residues. This chain's CDR3 is CASSTPGTRPHTQYF. CDR3 nucleotides: TGTGCCAGCAGCACCCCCGGGACTCGACCCCATACGCAGTATTTT.

The rearrangement uses TRBV4-1 and TRBJ2-5; TRBD2 matches 10 bases. Trimming removed 3 bases from V and 2 bases from J; junction bases left unmatched: 9. CDR3 length: 17 amino acids. Germline V gene sequence: CDR1 MGHRA, CDR2 YSYEKL. The CDR3 here is CASSHRPGLALQETQYF. The CDR3 DNA reads TGCGCCAGCAGCCATCGTCCGGGACTAGCGCTTCAAGAGACCCAGTACTTC.

Here the CDR3 reads CASSVVGNRVDTQYF. CDR3 DNA sequence: TGTGCCAGCAGCGTAGTTGGAAACAGGGTAGATACGCAGTATTTT. The V call is TRBV9, the J call TRBJ2-3; possible D gene TRBD1, 6 bases. V shed 0 bases and J shed 5 bases, with 13 bases lying between them. Germline loops: CDR1 SGDLS, CDR2 YYNGEE. The CDR3 runs to 15 residues.

This clone has just one count. The chain carries TRBV4-1 and TRBJ2-7, with 7 bases that match TRBD2. CDR1 and CDR2 (germline): MGHRA, YSYEKL. The CDR3 consists of 16 residues. V was pared by 4 bases and J by 7 bases, with 16 bases of the junction left unmatched. CDR3 residues: CASSPSLAEPLGEQYF. Written as DNA, the CDR3 is TGCGCCAGCAGCCCATCGCTAGCGGAGCCCTTGGGGGAGCAGTACTTC.

This clone occurred a few times. The rearrangement uses TRBV29-1 and TRBJ1-1, with 8 bases fitting TRBD1. Germline CDR1 SQVTM, CDR2 ANQGSEA. J gave up 6 bases and V 3 bases, and 3 bases lay outside the gene matches. This CDR3 has 12 amino acids. DNA for the CDR3: TGCAGCGTTGAGGGGACAGGACCTGAAGCTTTCTTT. Translation: CSVEGTGPEAFF. Full variable domain (remainder filled in from reference TRBV29-1 and TRBJ1-1): SAVISQKPSRDICQRGTSLTIQCQVDSQVTMMFWYRQQPGQSLTLIATANQGSEATYESGFVIDKFPISRPNLTFSTLTVSNMSPEDSSIYLCSVEGTGPEAFFGQGTRLTVV.

The rearrangement uses TRBV19 and TRBJ2-2; 8 nucleotides line up with TRBD2. The CDR3 has 14 residues. The germline V gene has CDR1 LNHDA and CDR2 SQIVND (reference sequence). J lost 5 bases, V lost 5 bases, and 4 bases had no gene match. CDR3 coding DNA: TGTGCCAGTAGTGAGCGGGAGTTGACCGGGGAGCTGTTTTTT. Protein: CASSERELTGELFF.

The chain links TRBV6-5 to TRBJ2-5; 9 nucleotides agree with TRBD2. Germline loops: CDR1 MNHEY, CDR2 SVGAGI. V gave up 8 bases and J gave up 5 bases; unmatched junction bases: 9. The CDR3 runs to 14 residues. Here the CDR3 DNA reads TGTGCCAGCTACAGTTTGGGACTAGCTGAGACCCAGTACTTC. This gives the protein CASYSLGLAETQYF.

V and J are TRBV7-8 and TRBJ1-2; D is possibly TRBD1 (6 bases). Germline assignment: CDR1 SGHVS and CDR2 FQNEAQ. There are 16 residues in the CDR3. V lost 1 base, J lost 1 base, and 13 bases lay in between. The CDR3 here is CASSLVGGEINYGYTF. As DNA, the CDR3 is TGTGCCAGCAGCTTAGTAGGGGGGGAAATTAACTATGGCTACACCTTC.

This chain uses TRBV5-5 with TRBJ2-7, with D uncertain. The CDR3 extends over 12 amino acids. V was trimmed by 7 bases and J by 2 bases, leaving 10 bases between them. Per the germline V gene, CDR1 is SGHKS and CDR2 is YYEKEE (reference sequence). This CDR3 is CASGDTTYEQYF. Here the CDR3 DNA reads TGTGCCAGCGGCGACACCACCTACGAGCAGTACTTC.